This T cell receptor (beta chain) was captured in a study of T cells in Graves' hyperthyroidism and ophthalmopathy. Amplification of TCR beta CDR3 regions used RNA as the template. The HTBI set primed first-round TCR CDR3 RT-PCR. Each CDR3 protein is one row after TCRdb ran MiXCR on the multiplex PCR reads. The sample contains 700,000 or so distinct CDR3 sequences, 15% to 20% of which appear only once. The V segment lost 4 bases and the J segment 5 bases; nucleotides outside the gene matches: 14. The CDR3 has 17 residues. The germline V gene encodes CDR1 LGHDT and CDR2 YNNKEL (reference sequence). This clonotype was detected a few times.

This clonotype was sampled from a man between 18 and 35 years old with Graves' hyperthyroidism. The chain joins TRBV3-1 to TRBJ2-5, with 9 bases lining up with TRBD1. Material for sequencing was blood. The CDR3 coding sequence is TGTGCCAGCAGCCCCGGACCGGGACAGGGACAATGGGAGACCCAGTACTTC. Amino acid sequence: CASSPGPGQGQWETQYF.